Below are 4 T cell receptor beta chains sequenced from a single sample in a study of shared clonotypes between healthy human individuals. Sequenced by immunoSEQ multiplex PCR; TCRdb stores in-frame clones only, minus some. The sample holds millions of clones, 90% to 95% seen once. The sequencing sample was made of naive CD4+ T cells sorted from blood. The subset was: CD45RA+ positively selected. The source of these receptors is a man aged 18 to 30 in good health.

The DNA for the CDR3 is TGTGCCAGCAGCCCTCCCTGGGGCCGCACAGATACGCAGTATTTT. It codes for CASSPPWGRTDTQYF. The V call is TRBV11-2, the J call TRBJ2-3; TRBD1 is a possible D gene (5 bases). The CDR3 length is 15 residues. Germline lookup yields CDR1 SGHAT and CDR2 FQNNGV. V shed 5 bases and J shed 1 base, with 13 bases lying between them. Based on the CDR3 plus reference TRBV11-2 and TRBJ2-3, the full variable domain is EAGVAQSPRYKIIEKRQSVAFWCNPISGHATLYWYQQILGQGPKLLIQFQNNGVVDDSQLPKDRFSAERLKGVDSTLKIQPAKLEDSAVYLCASSPPWGRTDTQYFGPGTRLTVL.

The chain uses TRBV7-2 and TRBJ2-5; weak D call: TRBD2 (6 bases). Germline V CDR1 and CDR2: SGHTA, FQGNSA. This CDR3 is 15 amino acids long. Trimming took 2 bases from V and 4 from J, leaving 14 bases between them. CDR3 sequence reads: CASSLFAGLGETQYF. The CDR3 DNA is TGTGCCAGCAGCTTATTTGCGGGGCTCGGAGAGACCCAGTACTTC.

The chain has TRBV7-2 and TRBJ1-2, with D hard to call. V lost 6 bases to trimming and J lost 1 base, with 6 bases between them. Germline lookup yields CDR1 SGHTA and CDR2 FQGNSA. The CDR3 is 12 amino acids. CDR3 in amino acids: CASSPYNYGYTF. The CDR3 bases are TGTGCCAGCAGTCCGTATAACTATGGCTACACCTTC.

This clone was observed a few times. The chain joins TRBV6-1 to TRBJ1-5; D unresolved. The CDR3 totals 15 residues. In germline, CDR1 is MNHNS, CDR2 SASEGT. Trimming stripped 6 bases from V and 7 bases from J, with 19 bases between. The CDR3 nucleotides read TGTGCCAGCAGCCCGAGCAGTGAGGTAGGACAGCCCCAGCATTTT. It yields the protein CASSPSSEVGQPQHF.